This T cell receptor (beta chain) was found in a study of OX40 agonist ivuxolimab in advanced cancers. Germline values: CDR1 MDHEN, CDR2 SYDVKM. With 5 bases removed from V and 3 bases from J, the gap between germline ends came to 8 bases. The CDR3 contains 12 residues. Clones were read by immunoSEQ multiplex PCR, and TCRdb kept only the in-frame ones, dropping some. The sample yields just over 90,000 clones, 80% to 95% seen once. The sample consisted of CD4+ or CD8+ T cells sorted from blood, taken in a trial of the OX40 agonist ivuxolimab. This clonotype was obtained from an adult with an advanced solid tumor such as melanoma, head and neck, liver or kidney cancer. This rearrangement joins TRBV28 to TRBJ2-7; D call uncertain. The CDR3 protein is CASSGEDYEQYF. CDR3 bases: TGTGCCAGCAGTGGGGAAGACTACGAGCAGTACTTC.